Here is one T cell receptor beta chain with its context. Its specificity is unknown. This entry is derived from a study of cytomegalovirus exposure and HLA in healthy donors. General study points: A later analysis reportedly found that, within productive TCRs, an Asian-associated ancestry cluster had fewer N-insertions than the mean observed across the approximately 700 donors. Another analysis was done later, and it associated approximately 15,000 TCR beta sequences with HLA alleles at 0.05 false discovery rate. In a later analysis, HLA-C alleles had the fewest associated TCRs, DRB1 alleles the most.

PCR was performed using 60 Vbeta and 13 Jbeta primers. Method: immunoSEQ multiplex PCR; TCRdb's copy keeps in-frame clones and lacks some. Counted here are over 85,000 clones, 83% occurring once; the ten biggest clones make up just over 2.5%. V trimming: 5 bases; J trimming: 4 bases; junction bases outside the gene matches: 5. CDR1 and CDR2 (germline): SGHTA, FQGNSA. The length of the CDR3 is 14 residues. Sequenced sample: PBMCs. The chain couples TRBV7-2 to TRBJ2-5; 9 nucleotides agree with TRBD2. The sequence came from a middle-aged man in good health and CMV-seronegative. For the CDR3, the DNA is TGTGCCAGCAGCCCGCTAGCGGGGCGAGAGACCCAGTACTTC. Protein product: CASSPLAGRETQYF.